This TCR beta chain was retrieved from a study of blood T cells in healthy people across ages. Overall study results and limits: It was held that diversity estimates obtained from one million T cells represented underestimates.

The people who gave samples were healthy Caucasians from Russia, aged about 6 to 100. Peripheral blood samples of 9 to 10 milliliters were drawn from each donor. It was with a sample-barcoded 5' primer and a J-beta primer mix that a second PCR of roughly 7 to 12 cycles was run. Every sample gave at least 3 million paired-end reads containing CDR3. TCRdb used MiXCR to reprocess the 5' RACE reads, holding one entry per CDR3 protein. The sample lists over 550,000 distinct CDR3 sequences, approximately 30% occurring once. A note on this clonotype: Antigen: not known.

The TCR originated in a woman of 80 years or more in good health. The sequenced sample consisted of blood.

Here the CDR3 reads CASRPGLAGSANTGELFF. CDR3 in DNA: TGTGCCAGCAGGCCGGGACTAGCGGGGAGCGCGAACACCGGGGAGCTGTTTTTT. The rearrangement links TRBV6-2 or TRBV6-3 to TRBJ2-2; the match to TRBD2 covers 13 bases. The CDR3 contains 18 residues. V lost 6 bases and J lost 0; bases outside the gene matches: 7. CDR1 MNHEY and CDR2 SVGEGT come from the germline V gene.